This passage covers 32 T cell receptor beta chains from one sample sequenced in a study of T cell responses to AZD1222 COVID-19 vaccine. Data came from immunoSEQ multiplex PCR; TCRdb stores just in-frame clones and leaves some out. The table shows approximately 140,000 clones, with 90% to 95% occurring only once. Specimen: peripheral blood, collected on day 0 of AZD1222 vaccination. Source of these receptors: an adult in good health.

This rearrangement joins TRBV9 to TRBJ1-3; no clear D. The CDR3 is made up of 12 amino acids. Trimming removed 4 bases at V and 3 bases at J, with 5 bases between. The germline V gene encodes CDR1 SGDLS and CDR2 YYNGEE. CDR3 amino acids: CASSQSGNTIYF. In nucleotides, the CDR3 is TGTGCCAGCAGCCAAAGTGGAAACACCATATATTTT.

A single count supports this clone. The V gene is TRBV4-3, the J gene TRBJ2-1, with a tentative D call TRBD1 (5 bases). Germline loops: CDR1 LGHNA, CDR2 YSLEER. V lost 0 bases to trimming and J lost 12 bases, with 18 bases between them. There are 15 residues in the CDR3. The CDR3 spells CASSQDIGLLRVQFF. As DNA, the CDR3 is TGCGCCAGCAGCCAAGATATAGGCCTCCTCAGGGTGCAGTTCTTC.

This chain links TRBV6-1 with TRBJ2-3; D gene unclear. V was trimmed by 3 bases and J by 1 base, leaving 5 bases between them. The CDR3 loop spans 13 amino acids. Germline V gene lookup returns CDR1 MNHNS and CDR2 SASEGT. CDR3 bases: TGTGCCAGCAGTGAGTGGGGCACAGATACGCAGTATTTT. It yields the protein CASSEWGTDTQYF.

The chain has TRBV11-3 and TRBJ2-2, with D unclear. This CDR3 contains 16 residues. V gave up 7 bases and J gave up 2 bases, with 17 bases separating them. Germline CDR1 reads SGHNT; CDR2 reads YENEEA. The CDR3 bases are TGTGCCAGCACCTTCTCCCCTAGGGCTAACACCGGGGAGCTGTTTTTT. As protein: CASTFSPRANTGELFF.

This chain uses TRBV5-8 with TRBJ1-5; D possibly corresponds to TRBD1 (6 bases). V dropped 9 bases and J dropped 4 bases, with 11 bases sitting between them. The CDR3 has 12 residues. CDR1 and CDR2 from the germline V gene are SGHTS and YDEGEE. The CDR3 nucleotides are TGTGCCACACAGGGATCGAATCAGCCCCAGCATTTT. Protein product: CATQGSNQPQHF. The entire variable domain, with the rest obtained from reference TRBV5-8 and TRBJ1-5, is as follows: EAGVTQSPTHLIKTRGQQATLRCSPISGHTSVYWYQQALGLGLQFLLWYDEGEERNRGNFPPRFSGRQFPNYSSELNVNALELEDSALYLCATQGSNQPQHFGDGTRLSIL.

In its sample, this clone was seen once. V is TRBV6-4 and J is TRBJ1-1, with D unresolved. The CDR3 is 13 residues long. In germline, CDR1 is MRHNA, CDR2 SNTAGT. Trimming left V 5 bases short and J 1 base short, with 8 bases between. CDR3 protein: CASSPRANTEAFF. The CDR3 nucleotides are TGTGCCAGCAGTCCTAGAGCGAACACTGAAGCTTTCTTT.

The chain links TRBV5-4 to TRBJ2-7; D is possibly TRBD2 (6 bases). The CDR3 is made up of 14 amino acids. Looked up from germline, CDR1 is SGHNT and CDR2 is YYREEE (reference sequence). V was pared by 0 bases and J by 3 bases, with 10 bases between. The CDR3 loop is CASSLEGLIYEQYF. DNA for the CDR3: TGTGCCAGCAGCTTGGAGGGACTCATCTACGAGCAGTACTTC.

This sequence joins TRBV7-2 and TRBJ2-5; the match to TRBD2 covers 12 bases. This CDR3 contains 16 residues. Germline values: CDR1 SGHTA, CDR2 FQGNSA. The V segment lost 5 bases and the J segment 5 bases; nucleotides outside the gene matches: 9. CDR3: CASSQLAGGAVETQYF. Written as DNA, the CDR3 is TGTGCCAGCAGCCAACTAGCGGGAGGCGCCGTGGAGACCCAGTACTTC.

The V and J genes are TRBV24-1 and TRBJ2-3; 8 bases fit TRBD2. CDR1 is KGHDR, CDR2 SFDVKD, per germline. V shed 5 bases and J 0 bases; nucleotides not matched to a gene: 0. The CDR3 runs 14 residues. CDR3: CATSGGGSTDTQYF. Written as DNA, the CDR3 is TGTGCCACCAGTGGCGGGGGGAGCACAGATACGCAGTATTTT.

The chain is built from TRBV14 and TRBJ2-3; D could derive from TRBD1 or TRBD2 (5 bases each). This CDR3 has 16 amino acids. The V end was cut by 1 base, the J end by 2 bases, with 13 bases between. Germline CDR1 and CDR2: SGHDN and FVKESK. The chain's CDR3 is CASSQGGFPFTDTQYF. The CDR3 bases are TGTGCCAGCAGCCAAGGGGGGTTCCCCTTCACAGATACGCAGTATTTT. Combining the CDR3 with reference TRBV14 and TRBJ2-3 gives the whole variable domain EAGVTQFPSHSVIEKGQTVTLRCDPISGHDNLYWYRRVMGKEIKFLLHFVKESKQDESGMPNNRFLAERTGGTYSTLKVQPAELEDSGVYFCASSQGGFPFTDTQYFGPGTRLTVL.

This chain uses TRBV30 with TRBJ2-5; D gene unclear. Germline CDR1 and CDR2: GTSNPN and SVGIG (reference sequence). The length of the CDR3 is 12 residues. Between the trimmed V and J ends, which lost 3 bases and 5 bases, there was a span of 10 bases. The CDR3, as DNA: TGTGCCTGGAGGGCAGGTGGGGAGACCCAGTACTTC. Its protein product is CAWRAGGETQYF.

The rearrangement links TRBV5-6 to TRBJ2-4; D is tentatively TRBD1 or TRBD2 (5 bases each). Trimming shortened V by 0 bases and J by 9 bases, and 10 bases separated the two germline ends. Germline V gene sequence: CDR1 SGHDT, CDR2 YYEEEE. The CDR3 spans 13 residues. The CDR3 sequence is CASSLGGGPIQYF. The DNA for the CDR3 is TGTGCCAGCAGCTTGGGTGGGGGACCCATTCAGTACTTC.

V gene TRBV2 combines with J gene TRBJ1-2; D gene uncertain. Trimming pared 5 bases from V and 2 bases from J, leaving 15 bases between. CDR1 and CDR2 (germline): SNHLY, FYNNEI. The CDR3 contains 15 residues. The CDR3 region has the DNA TGTGCCAGCAGTTCCTCGATGCAGTGGAACTATGGCTACACCTTC. Protein: CASSSSMQWNYGYTF.

This chain connects TRBV7-2 to TRBJ2-1; D call uncertain. Germline CDR1 SGHTA, CDR2 FQGNSA. Trimming left V 1 base short and J 0 bases short, with 7 bases between. CDR3 length: 15 residues. As DNA, the CDR3 is TGTGCCAGCAGCTTAGGGAGAAACTCCTACAATGAGCAGTTCTTC. Translation gives CASSLGRNSYNEQFF.

This clone showed up just once. DNA for the CDR3: TGTGCCACTAGGGCGGGACTAGGGGCTCGCAAGCAGTACTTC. Protein product: CATRAGLGARKQYF. The genes are TRBV19 and TRBJ2-7; 8 bases line up with TRBD2. This CDR3 is 14 amino acids long. Germline V gives CDR1 LNHDA, CDR2 SQIVND (reference sequence). Germline trimming cut 10 bases from V and 8 bases from J; bases unmatched to any gene: 16. Supplemented by reference TRBV19 and TRBJ2-7, the full variable domain reads DGGITQSPKYLFRKEGQNVTLSCEQNLNHDAMYWYRQDPGQGLRLIYYSQIVNDFQKGDIAEGYSVSREKKESFPLTVTSAQKNPTAFYLCATRAGLGARKQYFGPGTRLTVT.

This sequence joins TRBV12-3 or TRBV12-4 and TRBJ2-1; D uncertain. Between the trimmed V and J ends, which lost 3 bases and 3 bases, there was a span of 3 bases. The CDR3 sequence is 12 residues long. The CDR3 protein is CASSFNYNEQFF. The CDR3 DNA reads as TGTGCCAGCAGTTTTAACTACAATGAGCAGTTCTTC.

In DNA form, the CDR3 reads TGTGCCAGCAGCACCCCTGGACAGGGGAGCATGAACACTGAAGCTTTCTTT. It encodes CASSTPGQGSMNTEAFF. The V gene is TRBV5-4, the J gene TRBJ1-1; 9 nucleotides match TRBD1. This CDR3 has 17 residues. Trimming took 4 bases from V and 0 from J; bases not matched to a gene: 10. Germline V CDR1 and CDR2: SGHNT, YYREEE (reference sequence).

The chain recombines TRBV11-3 with TRBJ2-7, with TRBD1 identical over 8 bases. Germline CDR1 reads SGHNT; CDR2 reads YENEEA. The V segment lost 6 bases and the J segment 6 bases; nucleotides outside the gene matches: 7. The CDR3 sequence is 13 residues long. The CDR3 DNA follows: TGTGCCAGCAGTTTTGAAACAGGGGGCGAGCAGTACTTC. It is translated as CASSFETGGEQYF. The whole variable domain, remainder taken from reference TRBV11-3 and TRBJ2-7, is EAGVVQSPRYKIIEKKQPVAFWCNPISGHNTLYWYLQNLGQGPELLIRYENEEAVDDSQLPKDRFSAERLKGVDSTLKIQPAELGDSAVYLCASSFETGGEQYFGPGTRLTVT.

The chain links TRBV9 to TRBJ1-1; D perhaps matches TRBD1 (6 bases). V lost 1 base to trimming and J lost 1 base, with 11 bases between them. Germline values: CDR1 SGDLS, CDR2 YYNGEE. The CDR3 is made up of 15 amino acids. This chain's CDR3 is CASSVSRTANTEAFF. DNA of the CDR3: TGTGCCAGCAGCGTAAGCCGGACAGCGAACACTGAAGCTTTCTTT.

The gene calls are TRBV6-6 and TRBJ2-7; D is tentatively TRBD1 or TRBD2 (5 bases each). Per germline, CDR1 MNHNY and CDR2 SVGAGI (reference sequence). V lost 11 bases, J lost 2 bases, and 16 bases lay in between. There are 13 residues in the CDR3. For the CDR3, the DNA is TGTGCCGTCAGAGGGGCCGGAGCCTACGAGCAGTACTTC. Its protein is CAVRGAGAYEQYF.

V is TRBV5-6 and J is TRBJ2-7; 8 bases agree with TRBD1. Germline V gene lookup returns CDR1 SGHDT and CDR2 YYEEEE. The V gene end was trimmed by 4 bases and the J gene end by 4 bases; junction bases not matched to a gene: 10. This CDR3 is 15 amino acids long. The CDR3 coding sequence is TGTGCCAGCAGCCTAGGACAGGGCAGGGGGTACGAGCAGTACTTC. Protein: CASSLGQGRGYEQYF.

This chain links TRBV12-3 or TRBV12-4 with TRBJ2-2; no firm D call. CDR3 length: 12 amino acids. V was cut by 6 bases and J by 8 bases, with 10 bases left in between. The DNA of the CDR3 is TGTGCCAGCAGCACGGTTGCGGGGGAGCTGTTTTTT. It yields the protein CASSTVAGELFF.

The chain links TRBV3-1 (or the pseudogene TRBV3-2) to TRBJ1-1; TRBD1 is a possible D gene (5 bases). Trimming stripped 3 bases from V and 1 base from J, with 15 bases between. The CDR3 has 16 residues. The germline V gene has CDR1 LGHDT and CDR2 YNNKEL (reference sequence). The CDR3 is CASSHRVRGENTEAFF. The CDR3 nucleotides read TGTGCCAGCAGCCACAGGGTGCGGGGAGAGAACACTGAAGCTTTCTTT.

This chain connects TRBV25-1 to TRBJ2-5; D may be TRBD2 (6 bases). Germline V gene data show CDR1 as MGHDK and CDR2 as SYGVNS. V gave up 1 base and J gave up 6 bases, with 18 bases separating them. The CDR3 has 16 residues. The CDR3, as DNA: TGTGCCAGCAGTGAATCTAATGGCCAGGGAGGAAAGACCCAGTACTTC. Amino acid sequence: CASSESNGQGGKTQYF.

CDR3 nucleotide sequence: TGCGCCAGCAGCTTTTCCGGAGAATTCACCGGGGAGCTGTTTTTT. Encoded protein: CASSFSGEFTGELFF. The V call is TRBV5-1, the J call TRBJ2-2; D not certain. CDR3 length: 15 amino acids. Trimming took off 2 bases at V and 4 bases at J, with 12 bases between the two ends. Germline CDR1 SGHRS, CDR2 YFSETQ.

V and J are TRBV15 and TRBJ2-7; possibly TRBD1 for D (5 bases). Germline CDR1 and CDR2: LNHNV and YYDKDF (reference sequence). Trimming took 0 bases from V and 3 from J, leaving 15 bases between them. There are 16 residues in the CDR3. The CDR3 DNA reads as TGTGCCACCAGCAGAGATTTGCAGGGTATTTTCTACGAGCAGTACTTC. This sequence encodes CATSRDLQGIFYEQYF.

The chain uses TRBV4-3 and TRBJ1-5; TRBD1 is a possible D gene (5 bases). Trimming shortened V by 1 base and J by 3 bases, and 13 bases separated the two germline ends. Germline assignment: CDR1 LGHNA and CDR2 YSLEER. This CDR3 comprises 16 residues. The CDR3 nucleotides are TGCGCCAGCAGCCAAGGGGGCGGCCCTTCCAATCAGCCCCAGCATTTT. Its protein is CASSQGGGPSNQPQHF.

V gene TRBV9 combines with J gene TRBJ1-2; no definite D call. Germline V lookup: CDR1 SGDLS, CDR2 YYNGEE. The CDR3 covers 13 residues. V lost 0 bases to trimming and J lost 4 bases, with 7 bases between them. CDR3 nucleotides: TGTGCCAGCAGCGTAGGACCGGGCTATGGCTACACCTTC. Translation: CASSVGPGYGYTF.

The chain uses TRBV7-8 and TRBJ1-4; 7 nucleotides agree with TRBD1. V dropped 5 bases and J dropped 8; count of bases not matched to a gene: 14. Germline V gives CDR1 SGHVS, CDR2 FQNEAQ. This CDR3 spans 16 amino acids. CDR3 loop: CASSVRQGISGEKLFF. The CDR3 region has the DNA TGTGCCAGCAGCGTTAGACAGGGAATCTCGGGGGAAAAACTGTTTTTT.

This chain connects TRBV27 to TRBJ1-1, with TRBD1 as a possible D gene (5 bases). The germline gives CDR1 MNHEY, CDR2 SMNVEV (reference sequence). This CDR3 has 12 amino acids. Deletions cut 1 base from V and 6 bases from J, with 6 bases between. The CDR3 loop is CASSLWGAEAFF. The DNA of the CDR3 is TGTGCCAGCAGTTTATGGGGGGCTGAAGCTTTCTTT.

The chain employs TRBV30 and TRBJ1-3; no firm D call. The CDR3 contains 12 residues. Germline lookup yields CDR1 GTSNPN and CDR2 SVGIG (reference sequence). The ends were cut back, 6 bases at V and 2 bases at J, with 8 bases in the middle. CDR3 DNA sequence: TGTGCCTGTCAGGAGGCTGGAAACACCATATATTTT. This sequence encodes CACQEAGNTIYF.

The chain couples TRBV12-3 or TRBV12-4 to TRBJ2-1; possibly TRBD1 for D (6 bases). The CDR3 is made up of 13 amino acids. Trimming removed 6 bases at V and 12 bases at J, with 18 bases between. This chain's CDR3 is CASSPQGSQGQFF. CDR3 nucleotides: TGTGCCAGCAGCCCCCAGGGGAGTCAAGGGCAGTTCTTC.